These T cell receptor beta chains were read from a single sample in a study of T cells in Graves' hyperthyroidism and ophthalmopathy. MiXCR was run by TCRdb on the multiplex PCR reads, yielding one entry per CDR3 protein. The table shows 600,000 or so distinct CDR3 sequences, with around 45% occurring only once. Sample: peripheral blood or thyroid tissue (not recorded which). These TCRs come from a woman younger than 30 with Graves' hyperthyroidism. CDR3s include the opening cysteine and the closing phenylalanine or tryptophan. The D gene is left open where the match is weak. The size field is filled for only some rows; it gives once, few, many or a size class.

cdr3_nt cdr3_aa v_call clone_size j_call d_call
TGTGCCACCAGCAGGCAGGGCGAGCAGTACTTC CATSRQGEQYF TRBV15 NA TRBJ2-7 NA
TGCAGCCCTCAGGGGGGCGAGCAGTACTTC CSPQGGEQYF TRBV29-1 NA TRBJ2-7 NA
TGTGCCAGCAGCTGGGCTAGCGGGATCCAAGAGACCCAGTACTTC CASSWASGIQETQYF TRBV9 many TRBJ2-5 TRBD2
TGCAGCGTTGAAGCAGGGGCATCCGGCTACACCTTC CSVEAGASGYTF TRBV29-1 NA TRBJ1-2 NA
TGCAGCGTTGGCCAGAACTATGGCTACACCTTC CSVGQNYGYTF TRBV29-1 NA TRBJ1-2 NA
TGTGCCAGCAGCTTCGATACAGGGCTCGAAGCTTTCTTT CASSFDTGLEAFF TRBV7-2 many TRBJ1-1 NA
TGCGCCAGCAGTGAGTATGGGACGATCTACGAGCAGTACTTC CASSEYGTIYEQYF TRBV10-2 NA TRBJ2-7 NA
TGCAGTGCTATTCGGACAGGGAACACTGAAGCTTTCTTT CSAIRTGNTEAFF TRBV20-1 NA TRBJ1-1 TRBD1
TGTGCCAGCAGAATTCGACAGGGCCAAGCTTTCTTT CASRIRQGQAFF TRBV6-1 few TRBJ1-1 TRBD1
TGTGCCAGCAGTTTAGGACAGTCCTGGAACACCGGGGAGCTGTTTTTT CASSLGQSWNTGELFF TRBV12-3/TRBV12-4 NA TRBJ2-2 NA
TGCAGCGCCGGGGATGGCTACACCTTC CSAGDGYTF TRBV29-1 many TRBJ1-2 NA
TGCAGCGTTGAAAGCCCAGCTAGCGGGAGGGCCAAGGGAGACTACGAGCAGTACTTC CSVESPASGRAKGDYEQYF TRBV29-1 NA TRBJ2-7 TRBD2
TGTGCCAGCAGTTACCTTCGGACTAGCGGCTACGAGCAGTACTTC CASSYLRTSGYEQYF TRBV6-5 NA TRBJ2-7 TRBD2